This T cell receptor (beta chain) was recovered during a study of blood T cells in healthy people across ages. Findings of the study overall: The percentage of naive T cells correlated strongly with TCR beta diversity.

Combining a sample-barcoded 5' primer with a J-beta primer mix, a second PCR ran for roughly 6 to 12 cycles. In TCRdb, the 5' RACE reads were re-called with MiXCR into one record per CDR3 protein. Of 1.2 million to 1.5 million distinct CDR3 sequences listed, 59% are singletons. The ends lost 5 bases at V and 2 bases at J; junction bases unmatched: 8. The CDR3 spans 15 residues. Germline loops: CDR1 LNHNV, CDR2 YYDKDF (reference sequence). Concerning this clonotype: What it recognizes is unknown.

Total RNA amounts of at least 6 micrograms were extracted per sample. The chain recombines TRBV15 with TRBJ1-2; 7 bases match TRBD1. The origin of this receptor is a man aged 18-30 years in good health. Material: blood. The CDR3 coding sequence is TGTGCCACCAGCCTTTTGAGGGGACAGAACTATGGCTACACCTTC. Residues: CATSLLRGQNYGYTF. The variable domain in full, with the rest retrieved from reference TRBV15 and TRBJ1-2, is DAMVIQNPRYQVTQFGKPVTLSCSQTLNHNVMYWYQQKSSQAPKLLFHYYDKDFNNEADTPDNFQSRRPNTSFCFLDIRSPGLGDTAMYLCATSLLRGQNYGYTFGSGTRLTVV.